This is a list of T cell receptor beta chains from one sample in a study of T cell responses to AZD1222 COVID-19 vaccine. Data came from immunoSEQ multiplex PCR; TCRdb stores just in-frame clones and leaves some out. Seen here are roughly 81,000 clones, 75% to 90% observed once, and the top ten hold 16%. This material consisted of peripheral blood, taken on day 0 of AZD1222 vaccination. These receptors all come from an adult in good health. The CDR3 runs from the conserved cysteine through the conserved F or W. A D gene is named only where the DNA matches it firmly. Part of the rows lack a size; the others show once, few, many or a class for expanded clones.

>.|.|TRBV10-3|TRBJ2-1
CAISALAESSYNEQFF
TGTGCCATCAGCGCACTAGCTGAAAGCTCCTACAATGAGCAGTTCTTC
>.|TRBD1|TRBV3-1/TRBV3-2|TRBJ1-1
CASSPRQGAPLNTEAFF
TGTGCCAGCAGCCCCCGACAGGGGGCCCCATTGAACACTGAAGCTTTCTTT
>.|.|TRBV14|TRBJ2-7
CASSQAYEQYF
TGTGCCAGCAGCCAAGCTTACGAGCAGTACTTC
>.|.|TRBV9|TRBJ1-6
CASSVGNRGNSPLHF
TGTGCCAGCAGCGTAGGAAATCGGGGGAATTCACCCCTCCACTTT
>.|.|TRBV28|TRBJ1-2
CASRSYGYTF
TGTGCCAGCAGGAGCTATGGCTACACCTTC
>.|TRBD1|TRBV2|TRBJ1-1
CASSVRGDRANTEAFF
TGTGCCAGCAGTGTAAGGGGGGACAGGGCGAACACTGAAGCTTTCTTT
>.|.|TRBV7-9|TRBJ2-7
CASSHGLANLLSSYEQYF
TGTGCCAGCAGCCACGGACTGGCTAATCTCTTAAGCTCCTACGAGCAGTACTTC
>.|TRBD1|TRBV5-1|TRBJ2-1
CASSIDSPGQGISFF
TGCGCCAGCAGCATCGACTCTCCGGGACAGGGAATTTCATTCTTC
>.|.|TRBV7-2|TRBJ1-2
CASSPGPYKNYGYTF
TGTGCCAGCAGCCCGGGACCGTACAAAAACTATGGCTACACCTTC
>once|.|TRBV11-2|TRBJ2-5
CASSHSLETQYF
TGTGCCAGCAGCCACTCATTAGAGACCCAGTACTTC
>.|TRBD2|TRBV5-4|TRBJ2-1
CASSLRLAGTNEQFF
TGTGCCAGCAGCTTGAGGCTAGCGGGAACAAATGAGCAGTTCTTC
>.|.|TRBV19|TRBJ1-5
CASSISGNQPQHF
TGTGCCAGTAGTATAAGCGGTAATCAGCCCCAGCATTTT
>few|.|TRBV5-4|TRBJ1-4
CASSLPGRLGEKLFF
TGTGCCAGCAGCTTGCCAGGGAGACTCGGGGAAAAACTGTTTTTT
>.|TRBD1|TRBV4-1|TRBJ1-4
CASSRGGQTNEKLFF
TGCGCCAGCAGCCGGGGGGGACAGACTAATGAAAAACTGTTTTTT
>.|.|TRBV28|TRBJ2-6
CASRGPANVLTF
TGTGCCAGCAGGGGGCCGGCCAACGTCCTGACTTTC
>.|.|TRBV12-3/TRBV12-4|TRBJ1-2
CASSLTVYGYTF
TGTGCCAGCAGTCTGACAGTCTATGGCTACACCTTC